This TCR beta chain is from a study of blood T cells in healthy people across ages. General study results and limits: Older individuals had lower TCR beta diversity per million T cells (the decline was roughly linear). With naive T cell percentage, TCR beta diversity showed a strong correlation.

A J-beta primer mix and a sample-barcoded 5' primer were used in a second PCR of about 7 to 12 cycles. TCRdb redid the calling of the 5' RACE reads with MiXCR, one entry per CDR3 protein. This table holds about 1.6 million distinct CDR3 sequences, about 32% found once. This clonotype was observed a few times. What it binds is unknown. Roughly 10 milliliters of peripheral blood were drawn from each donor. Whenever a sample was processed, at least 7 million PBMCs were isolated. Germline-derived CDR1 and CDR2 are MDHEN and SYDVKM. The trim removed 4 bases at V and 5 bases at J, leaving 8 bases unmatched. The CDR3 is 14 residues long.

The chain links TRBV28 to TRBJ2-7, with 7 bases identical to TRBD2. The sample consisted of blood. The clonotype comes from a woman under 40 in good health. As DNA, the CDR3 is TGTGCCAGCAGTTCAGCGGGAAGGTCCGACGAGCAGTACTTC. Protein sequence: CASSSAGRSDEQYF.